These 7 T cell receptor beta chains were sequenced from one sample in a study of T cells in Graves' hyperthyroidism and ophthalmopathy (dated by TCRdb to between 2018 and 2021). To prepare the library, multiplex PCR was applied. The reads were generated on an Illumina HiSeq 2000. The TCR beta CDR3 regions were amplified from the RNA transcripts. The TCR CDR3 was subjected to a first round of RT-PCR using the HTBI primer set and the Qiagen OneStep RT-PCR kit. TCRdb trimmed the raw reads at Q25, called clones with MiXCR and kept productive beta chains. Entries are consolidated by CDR3 protein sequence, retaining the most common genes and DNA. Counted in this sample were around 200,000 distinct CDR3 sequences; about a sixth of them appeared once. The biggest ten clones account for 25% to 30% of the sample. The sample was blood. Receptor source: a woman in her fifties or sixties with Graves' hyperthyroidism.

This clonotype was recorded a few times. The chain carries TRBV19 and TRBJ2-1; 8 bases are a match to TRBD2. CDR1 and CDR2 (germline): LNHDA, SQIVND (reference sequence). The J segment lost 10 bases and the V segment lost 5 bases, leaving 7 bases of the junction unmatched. The CDR3 runs to 13 residues. In nucleotides, the CDR3 is TGTGCCAGTAGTCCTCAGGGACTAGAAGAGCAGTTCTTC. This codes for CASSPQGLEEQFF.

This clonotype has at least ten counts. Written as DNA, the CDR3 is TGTGCCAGCAGCCCCGGACAGGGGAATACCTACGAGCAGTACTTC. This codes for CASSPGQGNTYEQYF. V usage is TRBV27 and J usage is TRBJ2-7; TRBD1 aligns across 9 bases. Germline-derived CDR1 and CDR2 are MNHEY and SMNVEV (reference sequence). V gave up 6 bases and J gave up 2 bases; unmatched junction bases: 8. The CDR3 totals 15 residues.

This clonotype turned up a few times. The J gene is TRBJ1-1, the V gene TRBV6-2 or TRBV6-3, with D unclear. V lost 3 bases, J lost 5 bases, and 7 bases lay in between. The CDR3 totals 12 residues. The germline gives CDR1 MNHEY, CDR2 SVGEGT. CDR3 amino acids: CASSYSVTEAFF. The CDR3, as DNA: TGTGCCAGCAGTTATTCGGTTACTGAAGCTTTCTTT.

The chain uses TRBV4-2 and TRBJ2-5; D might be TRBD1 or TRBD2, each matching 5 bases. Germline V gene lookup returns CDR1 LGHNA and CDR2 YNFKEQ. Trimming left V 0 bases short and J 10 bases short, with 15 bases between. The CDR3 runs 14 residues. CDR3 coding DNA: TGTGCCAGCAGCCAAGATCACAACATGAGGGGCCAGTACTTC. The encoded protein is CASSQDHNMRGQYF.

Note on this clonotype: A much larger clone differs by one base, so this may be a read error. V gene TRBV19 combines with J gene TRBJ1-2; D gene ambiguous. Germline V CDR1 and CDR2: LNHDA, SQIVND (reference sequence). The CDR3 sequence is 15 residues long. As DNA, the CDR3 is TGTGCCAGTAGTATAGCGGTACGGGGTAACTATGGCTACATCTTC. Protein: CASSIAVRGNYGYIF.

The chain carries TRBV5-1 and TRBJ1-4; D unresolved. The ends were cut back, 1 base at V and 3 bases at J, with 16 bases in the middle. CDR1 is SGHRS, CDR2 YFSETQ, per germline. The CDR3 extends over 17 amino acids. Here the CDR3 reads CASSLIHGKRANEKLFF. The CDR3 bases are TGCGCCAGCAGCTTGATCCACGGGAAGAGGGCTAATGAAAAACTGTTTTTT.

This clonotype was picked up many times. CDR3 sequence: CASSRSGTGSEKLFF. CDR3 DNA: TGTGCCAGCAGCCGATCCGGGACAGGGTCAGAAAAACTGTTTTTT. The chain employs TRBV6-1 and TRBJ1-4; TRBD1 matches at 9 bases. The CDR3 spans 15 residues. CDR1 MNHNS and CDR2 SASEGT come from the germline V gene. The trim removed 6 bases at V and 8 bases at J, leaving 10 bases unmatched.